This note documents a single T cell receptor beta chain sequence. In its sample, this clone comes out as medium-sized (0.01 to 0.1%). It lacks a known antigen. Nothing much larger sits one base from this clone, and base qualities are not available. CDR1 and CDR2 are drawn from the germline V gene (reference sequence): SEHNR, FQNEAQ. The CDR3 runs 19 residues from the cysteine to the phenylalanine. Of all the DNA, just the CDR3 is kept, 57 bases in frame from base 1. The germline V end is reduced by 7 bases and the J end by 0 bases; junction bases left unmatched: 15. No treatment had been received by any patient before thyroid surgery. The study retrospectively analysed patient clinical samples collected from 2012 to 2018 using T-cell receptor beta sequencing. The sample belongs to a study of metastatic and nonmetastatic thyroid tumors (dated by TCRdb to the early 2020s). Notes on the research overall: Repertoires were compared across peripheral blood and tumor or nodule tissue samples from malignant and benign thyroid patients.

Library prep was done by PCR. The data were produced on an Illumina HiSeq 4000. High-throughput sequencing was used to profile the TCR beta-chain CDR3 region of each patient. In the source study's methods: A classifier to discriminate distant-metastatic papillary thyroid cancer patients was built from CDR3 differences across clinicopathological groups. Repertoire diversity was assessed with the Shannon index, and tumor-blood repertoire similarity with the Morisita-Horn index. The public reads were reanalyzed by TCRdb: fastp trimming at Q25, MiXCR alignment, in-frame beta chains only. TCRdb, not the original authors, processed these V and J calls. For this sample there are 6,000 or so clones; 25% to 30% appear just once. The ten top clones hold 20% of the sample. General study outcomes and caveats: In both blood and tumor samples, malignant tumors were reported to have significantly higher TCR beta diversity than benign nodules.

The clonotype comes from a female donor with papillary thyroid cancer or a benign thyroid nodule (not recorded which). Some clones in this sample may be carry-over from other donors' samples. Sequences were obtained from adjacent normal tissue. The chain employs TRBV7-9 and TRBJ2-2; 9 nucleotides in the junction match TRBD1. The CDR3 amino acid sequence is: CASTRSDRGYAANTGELFF. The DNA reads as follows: TGTGCCAGCACCCGGTCGGACAGGGGTTATGCCGCGAACACCGGGGAGCTGTTTTTT. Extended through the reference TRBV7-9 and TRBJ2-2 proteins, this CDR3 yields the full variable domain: DTGVSQNPRHKITKRGQNVTFRCDPISEHNRLYWYRQTLGQGPEFLTYFQNEAQLEKSRLLSDRFSAERPKGSFSTLEIQRTEQGDSAMYLCASTRSDRGYAANTGELFFGEGSRLTVL.